This is a list of T cell receptor beta chains from one sample in a study of cytomegalovirus exposure and HLA in healthy donors. Sequencing was performed with immunoSEQ multiplex PCR; in TCRdb, only in-frame clones are kept and a portion is missing. The table has about 55,000 clones, roughly 77% seen once; the top ten hold less than 3%. Sequences were obtained from PBMCs. The receptors here all came from a female donor in good health and CMV-seronegative. The CDR3 runs from the conserved cysteine through the conserved F or W. D genes are given only for firm matches. The size of a clone is reported for some rows only, either as once, few or many, or as a class for expanded clones.

D gene: NA
clone size: NA
V gene: TRBV21-1
J gene: TRBJ2-5
CDR3 protein: CASSTLGQIQETQYF
CDR3 DNA: TGTGCCAGCAGCACCCTGGGACAGATACAAGAGACCCAGTACTTC

D gene: NA
clone size: NA
V gene: TRBV6-6
J gene: TRBJ1-3
CDR3 protein: CASIGRTSGNTIYF
CDR3 DNA: TGTGCCAGCATCGGACGGACTTCTGGAAACACCATATATTTT

D gene: NA
clone size: few
V gene: TRBV7-2
J gene: TRBJ1-3
CDR3 protein: CASSTSGNTIYF
CDR3 DNA: TGTGCCAGCAGCACATCTGGAAACACCATATATTTT

D gene: TRBD1
clone size: NA
V gene: TRBV28
J gene: TRBJ2-5
CDR3 protein: CASSASYYRGIQETQYF
CDR3 DNA: TGTGCCAGCAGTGCCAGCTATTACAGGGGGATCCAAGAGACCCAGTACTTC

D gene: TRBD1
clone size: NA
V gene: TRBV27
J gene: TRBJ1-2
CDR3 protein: CASSLNRGHGYTF
CDR3 DNA: TGTGCCAGCAGTTTAAACAGGGGGCACGGCTACACCTTC

D gene: NA
clone size: NA
V gene: TRBV15
J gene: TRBJ1-2
CDR3 protein: CATSRDLLANYGYTF
CDR3 DNA: TGTGCCACCAGCAGAGATCTCCTAGCTAACTATGGCTACACCTTC

D gene: TRBD1
clone size: once
V gene: TRBV7-3
J gene: TRBJ2-2
CDR3 protein: CASSSTGLNTGELFF
CDR3 DNA: TGTGCCAGCAGCTCGACAGGGTTAAACACCGGGGAGCTGTTTTTT

D gene: NA
clone size: NA
V gene: TRBV5-1
J gene: TRBJ2-7
CDR3 protein: CASSGEEEQYF
CDR3 DNA: TGCGCCAGCAGCGGGGAGGAAGAGCAGTACTTC

D gene: NA
clone size: NA
V gene: TRBV6-1
J gene: TRBJ1-5
CDR3 protein: CASSEVGRSYQPQHF
CDR3 DNA: TGTGCCAGCAGTGAAGTGGGGAGGTCCTATCAGCCCCAGCATTTT

D gene: TRBD1
clone size: NA
V gene: TRBV27
J gene: TRBJ1-1
CDR3 protein: CASSSRQGAQNTEAFF
CDR3 DNA: TGTGCCAGCAGTTCGCGACAGGGGGCGCAGAACACTGAAGCTTTCTTT

D gene: NA
clone size: NA
V gene: TRBV30
J gene: TRBJ1-6
CDR3 protein: CAWRLSSYNSPLHF
CDR3 DNA: TGTGCCTGGAGGCTAAGCTCCTATAATTCACCCCTCCACTTT

D gene: NA
clone size: NA
V gene: TRBV19
J gene: TRBJ1-2
CDR3 protein: CASNGKGGYTF
CDR3 DNA: TGTGCCAGTAACGGGAAGGGCGGCTACACCTTC

D gene: NA
clone size: NA
V gene: TRBV19
J gene: TRBJ1-2
CDR3 protein: CASSTQRHYGYTF
CDR3 DNA: TGTGCCAGTAGCACTCAACGACATTACGGCTACACCTTC

D gene: TRBD2
clone size: NA
V gene: TRBV2
J gene: TRBJ2-3
CDR3 protein: CASRPPSGGKVADTQYF
CDR3 DNA: TGTGCCAGCAGACCCCCTAGCGGGGGGAAAGTGGCAGATACGCAGTATTTT

D gene: NA
clone size: NA
V gene: TRBV27
J gene: TRBJ1-4
CDR3 protein: CASRQTGLRTEKLFF
CDR3 DNA: TGTGCCAGCAGGCAGACAGGCCTTCGCACTGAAAAACTGTTTTTT

D gene: NA
clone size: NA
V gene: TRBV5-1
J gene: TRBJ2-4
CDR3 protein: CASSSAEGAAKNIQYF
CDR3 DNA: TGCGCCAGCAGCTCCGCAGAGGGTGCGGCCAAAAACATTCAGTACTTC

D gene: NA
clone size: NA
V gene: TRBV7-8
J gene: TRBJ2-3
CDR3 protein: CASSLMGAFGGGGTDTQYF
CDR3 DNA: TGTGCCAGCAGCTTGATGGGAGCTTTCGGGGGAGGAGGCACAGATACGCAGTATTTT

D gene: TRBD2
clone size: NA
V gene: TRBV5-4
J gene: TRBJ2-1
CDR3 protein: CASSLAGGVNNEQFF
CDR3 DNA: TGTGCCAGCAGCTTAGCGGGAGGGGTAAACAATGAGCAGTTCTTC

D gene: TRBD2
clone size: NA
V gene: TRBV9
J gene: TRBJ2-1
CDR3 protein: CASSAAGDEQFF
CDR3 DNA: TGTGCCAGCAGCGCAGCGGGAGATGAGCAGTTCTTC

D gene: TRBD2
clone size: NA
V gene: TRBV5-1
J gene: TRBJ2-1
CDR3 protein: CASSYLAGGDEQFF
CDR3 DNA: TGCGCCAGCAGCTATCTAGCGGGAGGTGATGAGCAGTTCTTC

D gene: TRBD1
clone size: NA
V gene: TRBV5-8
J gene: TRBJ1-5
CDR3 protein: CASSPDRGVINQPQHF
CDR3 DNA: TGTGCCAGCAGCCCAGACAGGGGGGTTATTAATCAGCCCCAGCATTTT

D gene: NA
clone size: NA
V gene: TRBV6-1
J gene: TRBJ2-2
CDR3 protein: CASSLALANTGELFF
CDR3 DNA: TGTGCCAGCAGTTTAGCCCTAGCAAACACCGGGGAGCTGTTTTTT

D gene: NA
clone size: NA
V gene: TRBV28
J gene: TRBJ1-3
CDR3 protein: CASHPRGDSGNTIYF
CDR3 DNA: TGTGCCAGCCACCCCCGGGGAGACTCTGGAAACACCATATATTTT

D gene: TRBD2
clone size: NA
V gene: TRBV6-4
J gene: TRBJ2-3
CDR3 protein: CATSPSGSTDTQYF
CDR3 DNA: TGTGCCACTTCCCCTAGCGGGAGCACAGATACGCAGTATTTT

D gene: NA
clone size: NA
V gene: TRBV27
J gene: TRBJ2-5
CDR3 protein: CASSKSRGRAIQETQYF
CDR3 DNA: TGTGCCAGCAGTAAGAGTCGTGGCAGGGCCATCCAAGAGACCCAGTACTTC

D gene: NA
clone size: NA
V gene: TRBV6-5
J gene: TRBJ2-5
CDR3 protein: CASSLGAPQETQYF
CDR3 DNA: TGTGCCAGCAGCCTGGGGGCCCCCCAAGAGACCCAGTACTTC

D gene: NA
clone size: NA
V gene: TRBV30
J gene: TRBJ1-6
CDR3 protein: CAWSVRGNSPLHF
CDR3 DNA: TGTGCCTGGAGTGTTCGAGGGAATTCACCCCTCCACTTT

D gene: NA
clone size: NA
V gene: TRBV7-9
J gene: TRBJ1-2
CDR3 protein: CASSLEHHRRNYGYTF
CDR3 DNA: TGTGCCAGCAGCTTAGAACATCACAGAAGAAACTATGGCTACACCTTC

D gene: TRBD2
clone size: NA
V gene: TRBV7-3
J gene: TRBJ2-3
CDR3 protein: CASSPLAGGRTDTQYF
CDR3 DNA: TGTGCCAGCAGCCCCCTAGCGGGAGGGCGCACAGATACGCAGTATTTT

D gene: TRBD1
clone size: NA
V gene: TRBV5-1
J gene: TRBJ2-2
CDR3 protein: CASRGTGGTGELFF
CDR3 DNA: TGCGCCAGCAGAGGGACAGGGGGGACCGGGGAGCTGTTTTTT

D gene: NA
clone size: NA
V gene: TRBV2
J gene: TRBJ1-5
CDR3 protein: CASRGDTHPGPQHF
CDR3 DNA: TGTGCCAGCAGGGGGGACACCCACCCGGGGCCCCAGCATTTT

D gene: NA
clone size: NA
V gene: TRBV19
J gene: TRBJ2-7
CDR3 protein: CASSMRGGSYEQYF
CDR3 DNA: TGTGCCAGTAGTATGCGGGGCGGCTCCTACGAGCAGTACTTC

D gene: NA
clone size: NA
V gene: TRBV6-1
J gene: TRBJ1-5
CDR3 protein: CASSGFRDQPQHF
CDR3 DNA: TGTGCCAGCAGTGGATTCAGGGATCAGCCCCAGCATTTT

D gene: NA
clone size: NA
V gene: TRBV5-6
J gene: TRBJ1-2
CDR3 protein: CASSLGQINYGYTF
CDR3 DNA: TGTGCCAGCAGCCTTGGACAAATCAACTATGGCTACACCTTC

D gene: TRBD2
clone size: few
V gene: TRBV19
J gene: TRBJ2-1
CDR3 protein: CASSPTLAGAYNEQFF
CDR3 DNA: TGTGCCAGTAGTCCAACCCTAGCGGGGGCATACAATGAGCAGTTCTTC

D gene: NA
clone size: NA
V gene: TRBV28
J gene: TRBJ1-2
CDR3 protein: CASSPDRPGLNYGYTF
CDR3 DNA: TGTGCCAGCAGTCCCGATAGGCCGGGACTGAACTATGGCTACACCTTC

D gene: NA
clone size: NA
V gene: TRBV7-2
J gene: TRBJ2-7
CDR3 protein: CASSSQTGPYEQYF
CDR3 DNA: TGTGCCAGCAGCTCGCAGACAGGCCCCTACGAGCAGTACTTC

D gene: NA
clone size: NA
V gene: TRBV21-1
J gene: TRBJ2-2
CDR3 protein: CASRRTGVNTGELFF
CDR3 DNA: TGTGCCAGCAGGCGGACAGGGGTGAACACCGGGGAGCTGTTTTTT

D gene: NA
clone size: few
V gene: TRBV10-3
J gene: TRBJ1-3
CDR3 protein: CAISGSPGRHTIYF
CDR3 DNA: TGTGCCATCAGTGGATCCCCAGGGCGGCACACCATATATTTT

D gene: TRBD1
clone size: NA
V gene: TRBV20-1
J gene: TRBJ2-7
CDR3 protein: CSARTGEQYF
CDR3 DNA: TGCAGTGCTAGGACAGGGGAGCAGTACTTC

D gene: NA
clone size: NA
V gene: TRBV28
J gene: TRBJ1-5
CDR3 protein: CASSLRTAAHQPQHF
CDR3 DNA: TGTGCCAGCAGTTTACGGACAGCAGCCCATCAGCCCCAGCATTTT

D gene: NA
clone size: few
V gene: TRBV5-4
J gene: TRBJ1-4
CDR3 protein: CASSLDGTNEKLFF
CDR3 DNA: TGTGCCAGCAGCTTGGACGGGACTAATGAAAAACTGTTTTTT